The 23 T cell receptor beta chains in this list originate from one sample, sequenced in a study of beta chain features in type 1 diabetes. The whole isolated RNA underwent reverse transcription, so sequencing captured expressed TCRB transcripts. Method: immunoSEQ multiplex PCR; TCRdb's copy keeps in-frame clones and lacks some. The table lists about 330,000 clones, approximately 10% of them singletons. The sequenced sample consisted of naive CD4+ T cells from blood. The receptors were gathered from a woman aged 30 to 39 in good health.

The chain links TRBV7-9 to TRBJ1-4; perhaps TRBD1 as D (5 bases). Trimming stripped 5 bases from V and 0 bases from J, with 7 bases between. The CDR3 contains 14 residues. Germline lookup yields CDR1 SEHNR and CDR2 FQNEAQ (reference sequence). The CDR3 loop reads CASSVQATNEKLFF. The CDR3 DNA sequence: TGTGCCAGCAGCGTACAGGCAACTAATGAAAAACTGTTTTTT.

The genes are TRBV7-9 and TRBJ2-7; 10 nucleotides agree with TRBD2. V was clipped by 4 bases and J by 3 bases; unmatched bases: 15. This CDR3 contains 18 residues. Germline loops: CDR1 SEHNR, CDR2 FQNEAQ (reference sequence). CDR3 region: CASSYLPRREREGYEQYF. Here the CDR3 DNA reads TGTGCCAGCAGCTATCTCCCCCGGAGGGAGCGGGAGGGCTACGAGCAGTACTTC.

This clone is a singleton in its sample. The chain is built from TRBV4-3 and TRBJ2-1; tentatively, D is TRBD2 (5 bases). Germline V gives CDR1 LGHNA, CDR2 YSLEER. The V gene lost 5 bases and the J gene lost 0 bases, with 5 bases spanning the gap. The CDR3 contains 13 residues. The CDR3 bases are TGCGCCAGCAGCGGGAGCTCCTACAATGAGCAGTTCTTC. Its protein product is CASSGSSYNEQFF.

This clone has more than one count but fewer than ten. This chain joins TRBV28 and TRBJ2-1, with TRBD2 as a possible D gene (5 bases). Germline CDR1 is MDHEN and CDR2 is SYDVKM. This CDR3 comprises 16 residues. Between the trimmed V and J ends, which lost 6 bases and 7 bases, there was a span of 22 bases. CDR3 DNA: TGTGCCAGCAGCAGCCGACTAACCGGCAATTGGAATGAGCAGTTCTTC. It is translated as CASSSRLTGNWNEQFF.

This clone has just a few counts. The chain carries TRBV5-1 and TRBJ2-3, with a tentative D call TRBD2 (5 bases). V was clipped by 4 bases and J by 0 bases, with 24 bases between them. The CDR3 runs 19 residues. Germline V gene data show CDR1 as SGHRS and CDR2 as YFSETQ. CDR3 in DNA: TGCGCCAGCAGCGTGAGAGATCCCTCCCCGAGACTAAGCACAGATACGCAGTATTTT. Encoded protein: CASSVRDPSPRLSTDTQYF.

This clone was detected a few times. CDR3 amino acids: CASSHGDEQYF. CDR3 in DNA: TGTGCCAGCAGCCACGGAGACGAGCAGTACTTC. The rearrangement links TRBV7-2 to TRBJ2-7; D is undetermined. This CDR3 has 11 residues. V lost 5 bases, J lost 5 bases, and 7 bases lay in between. From germline, CDR1 is SGHTA and CDR2 FQGNSA.

CDR3: CASSLGQGENTEAFF. CDR3 coding DNA: TGTGCCAGCAGCTTAGGACAGGGAGAGAACACTGAAGCTTTCTTT. The gene calls are TRBV5-8 and TRBJ1-1, with TRBD1 matching 8 bases. V lost 2 bases to trimming and J lost 1 base; unmatched junction nucleotides: 4. Germline V gene sequence: CDR1 SGHTS, CDR2 YDEGEE. The CDR3 contains 15 residues.

The rearrangement joins TRBV20-1 to TRBJ2-1; D unclear. Germline-derived CDR1 and CDR2 are DFQATT and SNEGSKA (reference sequence). This CDR3 is built from 11 residues. V lost 4 bases to trimming and J lost 10 bases, with 11 bases between them. The CDR3, as DNA: TGCAGTGCTATCCTAACTCCGGAGCAGTTCTTC. Its translation: CSAILTPEQFF.

In its sample, this clone was seen a few times. The chain has TRBV25-1 and TRBJ1-4, with a weak D call TRBD1 (6 bases). V dropped 3 bases and J dropped 1 base, with 9 bases sitting between them. There are 15 residues in the CDR3. CDR1 MGHDK and CDR2 SYGVNS come from the germline V gene. The CDR3 is CASSEWGRTNEKLFF. The CDR3 DNA is TGTGCCAGCAGTGAGTGGGGGCGAACTAATGAAAAACTGTTTTTT. Using reference TRBV25-1 and TRBJ1-4 for the parts outside the CDR3, the full variable domain is EADIYQTPRYLVIGTGKKITLECSQTMGHDKMYWYQQDPGMELHLIHYSYGVNSTEKGDLSSESTVSRIRTEHFPLTLESARPSHTSQYLCASSEWGRTNEKLFFGSGTQLSVL.

This clone was counted between two and nine times. This rearrangement joins TRBV30 to TRBJ1-4, with TRBD1 identical over 8 bases. The CDR3 has 14 amino acids. V lost 7 bases to trimming and J lost 4 bases; unmatched junction nucleotides: 8. The germline gives CDR1 GTSNPN, CDR2 SVGIG (reference sequence). CDR3 coding DNA: TGTGCCTTCAACAGGGGGTCTAATAATGAAAAACTGTTTTTT. This sequence encodes CAFNRGSNNEKLFF.

This clone was picked up a small number of times. V usage is TRBV9 and J usage is TRBJ2-3; no reliable D call. V was trimmed by 6 bases and J by 4 bases, leaving 15 bases between them. The germline V gene encodes CDR1 SGDLS and CDR2 YYNGEE. The CDR3 is 14 amino acids. CDR3 region: CASTRGPTPDTQYF. The CDR3 nucleotides read TGTGCCAGCACCAGAGGTCCTACCCCAGATACGCAGTATTTT. Combining the CDR3 with reference TRBV9 and TRBJ2-3 gives the whole variable domain DSGVTQTPKHLITATGQRVTLRCSPRSGDLSVYWYQQSLDQGLQFLIQYYNGEERAKGNILERFSAQQFPDLHSELNLSSLELGDSALYFCASTRGPTPDTQYFGPGTRLTVL.

In its sample, this clone was seen a few times. The CDR3 nucleotides are TGTGCCAGCTCACCACCTCGGACAGACAATGAAAAACTGTTTTTT. It codes for CASSPPRTDNEKLFF. The V call is TRBV18, the J call TRBJ1-4, with TRBD1 as a possible D gene (6 bases). Germline assignment: CDR1 KGHSH and CDR2 LQKENI. Trimming left V 0 bases short and J 5 bases short, with 10 bases between. The CDR3 length is 15 residues.

The rearrangement links TRBV30 to TRBJ2-7, with 11 positions matching TRBD1. The V gene end was trimmed by 1 base and the J gene end by 7 bases; junction bases not matched to a gene: 9. The CDR3 is 15 amino acids. Per germline, CDR1 GTSNPN and CDR2 SVGIG (reference sequence). CDR3 amino acids: CAWSGSRTGGREQYF. The CDR3 DNA follows: TGTGCCTGGAGTGGGTCCAGGACAGGGGGCCGAGAGCAGTACTTC.

This clone was detected only a few times. V and J are TRBV5-1 and TRBJ2-2, with TRBD2 matching over 14 bases. This CDR3 region has 17 residues. Germline CDR1 and CDR2: SGHRS and YFSETQ. J lost 2 bases, V lost 2 bases, and 2 bases had no gene match. The CDR3 coding sequence is TGCGCCAGCAGCTTAGGACTAGCGGGAGGAAACACCGGGGAGCTGTTTTTT. Translating gives CASSLGLAGGNTGELFF.

The chain employs TRBV7-9 and TRBJ2-5; 7 nucleotides match TRBD2. The CDR3 contains 14 residues. The V and J ends lost 2 bases and 2 bases, in that order; junction bases with no gene match: 2. The germline gives CDR1 SEHNR, CDR2 FQNEAQ (reference sequence). The CDR3 reads CASSLRGRQETQYF. As DNA, the CDR3 is TGTGCCAGCAGCTTACGCGGGAGACAAGAGACCCAGTACTTC. Full variable domain (remainder filled in from reference TRBV7-9 and TRBJ2-5): DTGVSQNPRHKITKRGQNVTFRCDPISEHNRLYWYRQTLGQGPEFLTYFQNEAQLEKSRLLSDRFSAERPKGSFSTLEIQRTEQGDSAMYLCASSLRGRQETQYFGPGTRLLVL.

The chain has TRBV5-1 and TRBJ2-5; 8 nucleotides line up with TRBD2. Per germline, CDR1 SGHRS and CDR2 YFSETQ. The CDR3 is 16 amino acids. V trimming: 2 bases; J trimming: 4 bases; junction bases outside the gene matches: 10. The CDR3 DNA reads as TGCGCCAGCAGCTTCGGGACTAGTATTGGCTCAGAGACCCAGTACTTC. This translates into CASSFGTSIGSETQYF.

This clone came up a few times. V gene TRBV9 combines with J gene TRBJ2-5; possibly TRBD2 for D (7 bases). The CDR3 runs 17 residues. Trimming removed 0 bases at V and 5 bases at J, with 20 bases between. Germline CDR1 is SGDLS and CDR2 is YYNGEE. DNA of the CDR3: TGTGCCAGCAGCGTAGGAGGTACGGGAGGCCAGGGGGAGACCCAGTACTTC. Its translation is CASSVGGTGGQGETQYF.

The chain uses TRBV7-2 and TRBJ1-1, with 9 positions matching TRBD1. V trimming: 5 bases; J trimming: 0 bases; junction bases outside the gene matches: 16. CDR1 is SGHTA, CDR2 FQGNSA, per germline. The CDR3 covers 19 residues. CDR3 residues: CASSPRDRGGNLLNTEAFF. DNA for the CDR3: TGTGCCAGCAGCCCCCGTGACAGGGGGGGGAATTTATTGAACACTGAAGCTTTCTTT.

In this sample, this clone turned up a few times. The rearrangement uses TRBV5-6 and TRBJ2-3; 7 nucleotides align to TRBD2. This CDR3 region has 16 residues. The junction had 7 bases not matched to a gene; V was cut back by 1 base and J by 2 bases. Per germline, CDR1 SGHDT and CDR2 YYEEEE. This CDR3 is CASSLSGWDYTDTQYF. The CDR3 DNA follows: TGTGCCAGCAGCTTGAGCGGGTGGGACTACACAGATACGCAGTATTTT. The whole variable domain, remainder taken from reference TRBV5-6 and TRBJ2-3, is DAGVTQSPTHLIKTRGQQVTLRCSPKSGHDTVSWYQQALGQGPQFIFQYYEEEERQRGNFPDRFSGHQFPNYSSELNVNALLLGDSALYLCASSLSGWDYTDTQYFGPGTRLTVL.

A few counts support this clone. The genes are TRBV4-3 and TRBJ2-5; 9 positions match TRBD2. The V segment lost 0 bases and the J segment 0 bases; nucleotides outside the gene matches: 8. This CDR3 region has 18 residues. Germline CDR1 is LGHNA and CDR2 is YSLEER. This CDR3 is CASSQESQASGDQETQYF. DNA of the CDR3: TGCGCCAGCAGCCAAGAGTCTCAGGCTAGCGGGGACCAAGAGACCCAGTACTTC.

In DNA, the CDR3 is TGTGCCAGCTCACCATTGGGACTAGCGGGAGGGCAGGATGAGCAGTTCTTC. Translation: CASSPLGLAGGQDEQFF. The gene calls are TRBV18 and TRBJ2-1, with 16 bases aligning to TRBD2. CDR3 length: 17 amino acids. With 2 bases clipped from V and 8 bases from J, the junction kept 6 bases outside the gene matches. In germline, CDR1 is KGHSH, CDR2 LQKENI.

In this sample, this clone turned up a few times. The V call is TRBV18, the J call TRBJ2-1; TRBD2 agrees at 9 bases. The germline V gene encodes CDR1 KGHSH and CDR2 LQKENI. The trim removed 0 bases at V and 5 bases at J, leaving 5 bases unmatched. The CDR3 is 16 amino acids. The CDR3 loop reads CASSPPQGLANNEQFF. The CDR3 DNA follows: TGTGCCAGCTCACCACCCCAAGGACTAGCGAACAATGAGCAGTTCTTC.

This sequence joins TRBV4-1 and TRBJ1-2; unclear D gene. The germline CDR1 and CDR2 sequences are MGHRA and YSYEKL. Trimming shortened V by 0 bases and J by 3 bases, and 11 bases separated the two germline ends. This CDR3 has 15 residues. CDR3: CASSQDHGGYYGYTF. The CDR3 DNA reads as TGCGCCAGCAGCCAAGATCATGGCGGGTACTATGGCTACACCTTC.